This T cell receptor beta chain appears in the sequencing data of a study of human T cells and chemical hapten exposure. Regarding this clonotype: A junction end diverges from the germline sequence, so it may reflect a read error.

One entry per CDR3 protein results from TCRdb running MiXCR on the RACE reads. Altogether tens of thousands of distinct CDR3 sequences are present, around an eighth being singletons, with the ten largest covering roughly 2.4%. This CDR3 spans 15 amino acids. Germline V gene lookup returns CDR1 DFQATT and CDR2 SNEGSKA (reference sequence). The time point is: patch test 3, about 24 weeks after DPC sensitization. Treatment meaning: therapeutic diphenylcyclopropenone sensitization with weekly scalp DPC. Prior to each patch test being applied, blood was drawn. The origin of this receptor is a man aged 30 to 45 with alopecia areata. Some clones in this sample may be carry-over from other donors' samples. V usage is TRBV20-1 and J usage is TRBJ2-1; the D is unclear. The material was whole blood, obtained in connection with sensitization to the hapten diphenylcyclopropenone (DPC). In DNA form, the CDR3 reads TGCAGTGCTAGACGCGTCGCCTTATCCTACAATGTGCAGTTCTTC. Translation gives CSARRVALSYNVQFF.